This TCR beta chain was retrieved from a study of Graves' ophthalmopathy and Graves' hyperthyroidism. Amplification of the TCR beta CDR3 regions used RNA transcripts (as template). The workflow started with a first-round RT-PCR run with HTBI primers and then moved on to a second-round multiplex PCR. TCRdb ran MiXCR on the multiplex PCR reads and lists one entry per CDR3 protein. The table includes about 700,000 distinct CDR3 sequences, 40% detected once. Each donor who had ophthalmopathy showed moderate-to-severe activity, a CAS of ≥3, a NOSPECS of ≥4, and a duration under 3 months. Sampling around 10 ml of fresh peripheral blood provided the PBMCs. The CDR3 runs to 15 residues. V was trimmed by 7 bases and J by 0 bases, leaving 15 bases between them. Germline-derived CDR1 and CDR2 are LNHDA and SQIVND (reference sequence).

This TCR was recovered from an adult man with Graves' ophthalmopathy. The sample consisted of peripheral blood. The chain combines TRBV19 with TRBJ1-1; D possibly corresponds to TRBD1 (6 bases). DNA of the CDR3: TGTGCCAGTAAGCCACAGGACAGTATGAACACTGAAGCTTTCTTT. It yields the protein CASKPQDSMNTEAFF. Full variable domain (rest looked up from reference TRBV19 and TRBJ1-1): DGGITQSPKYLFRKEGQNVTLSCEQNLNHDAMYWYRQDPGQGLRLIYYSQIVNDFQKGDIAEGYSVSREKKESFPLTVTSAQKNPTAFYLCASKPQDSMNTEAFFGQGTRLTVV.